The rows below give T cell receptor beta chains drawn from one sample of a study of cytomegalovirus exposure and HLA in healthy donors. The assay was immunoSEQ multiplex PCR, and TCRdb's table has in-frame clones only and misses some. The table lists under 200,000 clones, about 86% of them singletons, with more than 2% in the top ten. The sequencing input was PBMCs. The receptors were gathered from a woman younger than 30 in good health and CMV-seronegative. Both conserved end residues are trimmed from each CDR3. Each record gives: V gene, CDR3 protein.

TRBV7-9,ASSLDRGRGKLF
TRBV30,AWSASPLTVDQPQH
TRBV1,TSSPRGGRSGPVAQY
TRBV13,ASSLLATSGTGIYEQY
TRBV7-6,ASSRGQVTGELF
TRBV19,ASSRVDNLEQY
TRBV27,ASSPPSRSGANVLT
TRBV27,ASSEFFSYEQY
TRBV4-3,ASSQGLTVGYT
TRBV29-1,SVEGGRNEQY
TRBV2,ASSAQGVVAPGELF
TRBV27,ASSLSRRNEQY
TRBV5-1,ASSVAGAETQY
TRBV9,ASSALAGYTDTQY
TRBV7-2,ASSFGTSPTF
TRBV5-1,ASSFTSGSVNEQF
TRBV5-1,ASSPTAGQGLGYT
TRBV27,ASSFRVGQMNTEAF
TRBV27,ASSLIRQLTDTQY
TRBV2,ASSETGANQPQH
TRBV4-1,ASSLTSGGSASTDTQY
TRBV28,ASSLGQPNSPLH
TRBV9,ASSPRGTSYEQY
TRBV14,ASSRSTGGAGGYT
TRBV6-6,ASSYRQTNTEAF
TRBV6-1,ASSPSQLSNQPQH